The 24 T cell receptor beta chains below were found in one sample sequenced in a study of OX40 agonist ivuxolimab in advanced cancers. Sequencing used immunoSEQ multiplex PCR; TCRdb keeps in-frame clones, though not all of them. The table records approximately 100,000 clones, about nine tenths of them present only once. Sample: CD4+ or CD8+ T cells sorted from blood, taken in a trial of the OX40 agonist ivuxolimab. The receptors here all came from an adult with an advanced solid tumor such as melanoma, head and neck, liver or kidney cancer.

CDR3 in DNA: TGTGCCAGCCGCCGGGACGGGTCCCACGAGCAGTACTTC. Its translation: CASRRDGSHEQYF. The genes are TRBV18 and TRBJ2-7; D is perhaps TRBD1 or TRBD2 (5 bases each). The V end was cut by 8 bases, the J end by 5 bases, with 16 bases between. CDR3 length: 13 residues. Germline values: CDR1 KGHSH, CDR2 LQKENI.

V gene TRBV19 combines with J gene TRBJ2-5; 11 nucleotides agree with TRBD2. V lost 4 bases and J lost 4; bases outside the gene matches: 8. The germline CDR1 and CDR2 sequences are LNHDA and SQIVND (reference sequence). This CDR3 is 16 amino acids long. The CDR3 loop reads CASSRTSGPGGETQYF. CDR3 DNA sequence: TGTGCCAGTAGTAGGACTAGCGGGCCGGGGGGAGAGACCCAGTACTTC.

V is TRBV6-5 and J is TRBJ1-1, with D unclear. CDR1 and CDR2 from the germline V gene are MNHEY and SVGAGI. The CDR3 runs 13 residues. V gave up 2 bases and J gave up 8 bases, with 12 bases separating them. CDR3 loop: CASSYQFQDEAFF. CDR3 bases: TGTGCCAGCAGTTACCAATTCCAGGACGAAGCTTTCTTT.

This chain joins TRBV13 and TRBJ1-3; 12 nucleotides align to TRBD1. Germline V CDR1 and CDR2: PRHDT, FYEKMQ (reference sequence). The CDR3 is 18 residues long. Trimming at V came to 0 bases and at J to 4 bases, leaving 7 bases not matched to a gene. In DNA form, the CDR3 reads TGTGCCAGCAGCTTAGGTCCCGGGACAGGGGGCTCGGGAAACACCATATATTTT. Encoded protein: CASSLGPGTGGSGNTIYF.

The J gene is TRBJ1-6, the V gene TRBV5-1; the match to TRBD1 covers 10 bases. Trimming cost V 4 bases and J 8 bases; bases outside gene matches: 6. Looked up from germline, CDR1 is SGHRS and CDR2 is YFSETQ. This CDR3 is 15 amino acids long. CDR3 sequence reads: CASSALGTGDSPLHF. The CDR3 bases are TGCGCCAGCAGCGCATTAGGGACAGGGGATTCACCCCTCCACTTT.

The chain employs TRBV30 and TRBJ2-7, with D possibly matching TRBD2 (5 bases). Between the trimmed V and J ends, which lost 1 base and 6 bases, there was a span of 16 bases. CDR3 length: 14 residues. The V gene's germline CDR1 is GTSNPN and CDR2 SVGIG (reference sequence). The CDR3 spells CAWSGVAGLSEQYF. The CDR3 nucleotides are TGTGCCTGGAGTGGAGTAGCCGGACTTAGCGAGCAGTACTTC.

CDR3 sequence reads: CASSSTVLDTQYF. CDR3 coding DNA: TGTGCCAGCAGCTCGACCGTTTTAGATACGCAGTATTTT. The rearrangement joins TRBV13 to TRBJ2-3; D not resolved. Germline-derived CDR1 and CDR2 are PRHDT and FYEKMQ (reference sequence). The ends were cut back, 4 bases at V and 5 bases at J, with 10 bases in the middle. The CDR3 spans 13 residues.

This chain joins TRBV10-3 and TRBJ1-1, with no clear D. Germline V gene lookup returns CDR1 ENHRY and CDR2 SYGVKD. The V and J ends lost 6 bases and 7 bases respectively, with 15 bases between them. This CDR3 is 13 amino acids long. CDR3 DNA sequence: TGTGCCATCAGAAATAAAACGTTGGGTGAAGCTTTCTTT. Translating gives CAIRNKTLGEAFF.

The rearrangement uses TRBV6-1 and TRBJ2-6; no firm D call. Trimming took 4 bases from V and 1 from J, leaving 2 bases between them. The CDR3 length is 13 residues. The germline CDR1 and CDR2 sequences are MNHNS and SASEGT. CDR3 nucleotide sequence: TGTGCCAGCAGTGCGTCTGGGGCCAACGTCCTGACTTTC. Residues: CASSASGANVLTF.

V is TRBV19 and J is TRBJ2-1, with 15 bases fitting TRBD2. Germline lookup yields CDR1 LNHDA and CDR2 SQIVND (reference sequence). V trimming: 1 base; J trimming: 7 bases; junction bases outside the gene matches: 5. The CDR3 is made up of 17 amino acids. CDR3 sequence: CASSIGRGTSGRNEQFF. The CDR3 nucleotides read TGTGCCAGTAGTATAGGGCGGGGGACTAGCGGGAGGAATGAGCAGTTCTTC.

The chain carries TRBV7-2 and TRBJ1-3; the D is unclear. The CDR3 extends over 14 amino acids. Trimming took off 5 bases at V and 3 bases at J, with 11 bases between the two ends. CDR1 and CDR2 from the germline V gene are SGHTA and FQGNSA. CDR3 residues: CASSPNGFGNTIYF. CDR3 bases: TGTGCCAGCAGCCCTAACGGATTTGGAAACACCATATATTTT.

The V and J genes are TRBV7-2 and TRBJ2-7; weak D call: TRBD1 (6 bases). Germline loops: CDR1 SGHTA, CDR2 FQGNSA. Trimming stripped 5 bases from V and 3 bases from J, with 17 bases between. This CDR3 comprises 15 residues. The DNA for the CDR3 is TGTGCCAGCAGCAGAGCCGGGACACAAAACTACGAGCAGTACTTC. It specifies CASSRAGTQNYEQYF.

The chain combines TRBV4-1 with TRBJ1-2; TRBD1 matches at 11 bases. The CDR3 has 19 amino acids. J lost 7 bases, V lost 3 bases, and 19 bases had no gene match. Looked up from germline, CDR1 is MGHRA and CDR2 is YSYEKL. CDR3 sequence (DNA): TGCGCCAGCAGCCAGGGTCCCTTTGGACAGGGGGCACGCAGGGGTGGCTACACCTTC. As protein: CASSQGPFGQGARRGGYTF.

The V call is TRBV7-8, the J call TRBJ2-1; 9 nucleotides align to TRBD1. This CDR3 contains 17 residues. Germline V CDR1 and CDR2: SGHVS, FQNEAQ. The V gene end was trimmed by 5 bases and the J gene end by 5 bases; junction bases not matched to a gene: 13. In nucleotides, the CDR3 is TGTGCCAGCAGCCAAGCTACCGGGACAGGGACAAACAATGAGCAGTTCTTC. It codes for CASSQATGTGTNNEQFF.

This clone has a single count. The V gene is TRBV25-1, the J gene TRBJ1-1; D remains unclear. V lost 8 bases and J 7 bases, leaving 20 bases between the germline ends. In germline, CDR1 is MGHDK, CDR2 SYGVNS. The CDR3 loop spans 14 amino acids. DNA for the CDR3: TGTGCCAGCGGCGATAATCACCCCTGGAGTGAAGCTTTCTTT. It yields the protein CASGDNHPWSEAFF.

The chain uses TRBV7-9 and TRBJ2-6; 7 bases fit TRBD1. Unmatched junction bases numbered 6, after V lost 9 bases and J lost 1 base. Per the germline V gene, CDR1 is SEHNR and CDR2 is FQNEAQ (reference sequence). The CDR3 is 15 residues long. CDR3: CASGTGVSGANVLTF. CDR3 nucleotide sequence: TGTGCCAGTGGAACAGGGGTTTCTGGGGCCAACGTCCTGACTTTC.

The chain carries TRBV5-4 and TRBJ2-7; the match to TRBD2 covers 12 bases. Looked up from germline, CDR1 is SGHNT and CDR2 is YYREEE (reference sequence). V was clipped by 2 bases and J by 0 bases; unmatched bases: 6. The CDR3 has 17 amino acids. The CDR3 here is CASSLGLAGMSSYEQYF. For the CDR3, the DNA is TGTGCCAGCAGCTTAGGACTAGCGGGGATGAGCTCCTACGAGCAGTACTTC. Full variable domain (missing parts from reference TRBV5-4 and TRBJ2-7): ETGVTQSPTHLIKTRGQQVTLRCSSQSGHNTVSWYQQALGQGPQFIFQYYREEENGRGNFPPRFSGLQFPNYSSELNVNALELDDSALYLCASSLGLAGMSSYEQYFGPGTRLTVT.

The V gene is TRBV6-5, the J gene TRBJ1-5; D is unclear. Germline-derived CDR1 and CDR2 are MNHEY and SVGAGI. V shed 8 bases and J shed 8 bases, with 7 bases lying between them. This CDR3 is 10 amino acids long. The CDR3 reads CASGEEPQHF. The CDR3 DNA reads TGTGCCAGCGGGGAGGAGCCCCAGCATTTT.

This clone has a single count. The chain uses TRBV6-1 and TRBJ2-7; tentatively, D is TRBD1 (6 bases). Germline V CDR1 and CDR2: MNHNS, SASEGT. With 8 bases removed from V and 4 bases from J, the gap between germline ends came to 15 bases. This CDR3 has 13 amino acids. CDR3 protein: CASAGTRTYEQYF. The CDR3 coding sequence is TGTGCCAGCGCCGGGACACGCACGTACGAGCAGTACTTC.

This clone occurred once. This chain uses TRBV11-2 with TRBJ2-7; maybe TRBD1 (6 bases). Germline V gives CDR1 SGHAT, CDR2 FQNNGV. V was trimmed by 5 bases and J by 0 bases, leaving 14 bases between them. CDR3 length: 15 amino acids. In DNA, the CDR3 is TGTGCCAGCAGCCCGGACAGCGTCAGCTCCTACGAGCAGTACTTC. Translating it yields CASSPDSVSSYEQYF. Looking up the rest from reference TRBV11-2 and TRBJ2-7 gives the full variable domain: EAGVAQSPRYKIIEKRQSVAFWCNPISGHATLYWYQQILGQGPKLLIQFQNNGVVDDSQLPKDRFSAERLKGVDSTLKIQPAKLEDSAVYLCASSPDSVSSYEQYFGPGTRLTVT.

The chain uses TRBV6-1 and TRBJ1-2, with D perhaps TRBD1 (5 bases). Germline V gene sequence: CDR1 MNHNS, CDR2 SASEGT. Trimming left V 2 bases short and J 1 base short, with 17 bases between. This CDR3 region has 17 residues. CDR3 loop: CASSEFGGTMGNYGYTF. The CDR3 DNA reads as TGTGCCAGCAGTGAATTCGGGGGGACGATGGGTAACTATGGCTACACCTTC.

This chain joins TRBV19 and TRBJ1-2; TRBD1 matches 7 bases. CDR3 length: 14 residues. The ends lost 7 bases at V and 5 bases at J; junction bases unmatched: 10. From germline, CDR1 is LNHDA and CDR2 SQIVND (reference sequence). The CDR3 sequence is CASKRRDREYGYTF. CDR3 DNA sequence: TGTGCCAGTAAACGCCGGGACAGAGAATATGGCTACACCTTC.

The chain uses TRBV29-1 and TRBJ1-1; D unclear. Germline CDR1 SQVTM, CDR2 ANQGSEA. The CDR3 is 13 residues long. Trimming took 1 base from V and 0 from J, leaving 6 bases between them. CDR3 coding DNA: TGCAGCGTTGAAGCCCAGATGAACACTGAAGCTTTCTTT. Its translation is CSVEAQMNTEAFF.

This chain's CDR3 is CASSAPSGQRGYGYTF. The CDR3 DNA reads as TGTGCCAGCAGTGCGCCCTCGGGACAGAGAGGCTATGGCTACACCTTC. The rearrangement joins TRBV28 to TRBJ1-2, with 7 bases that match TRBD1. CDR3 length: 16 residues. Germline V CDR1 and CDR2: MDHEN, SYDVKM. V trimming: 5 bases; J trimming: 4 bases; junction bases outside the gene matches: 13.